Shown below are 4 T cell receptor beta chains from a single sample sequenced in a study of post-analysis software for immune sequencing data. Which antigens these TCRs recognize remains unknown. Unique molecular identifiers were built into the TCR beta cDNA libraries. TCRdb called the PCR reads again in MiXCR, with one record for every CDR3 protein. The sample holds about 460,000 distinct CDR3 sequences, 45% seen once. Study-wide results and limits: Five TRBV segments, including TRBV5-6, TRBV5-1 and TRBV20-1, were more frequent in patients than controls.

Sample: blood. The origin of the receptors is a girl aged 10 to 17 with multiple sclerosis.

This sequence joins TRBV28 and TRBJ1-2; perhaps TRBD1 as D (5 bases). Between the trimmed V and J ends, which lost 3 bases and 5 bases, there was a span of 13 bases. Germline CDR1 and CDR2: MDHEN and SYDVKM. The CDR3 runs to 14 residues. As DNA, the CDR3 is TGTGCCAGCAGTTTGGTCTGGGACTCATATGGCTACACCTTC. This translates into CASSLVWDSYGYTF.

On this clonotype: At one end the junction does not follow the germline gene, possibly because of a read error. The genes are TRBV29-1 and TRBJ2-7, with TRBD2 matching 10 bases. This CDR3 has 14 amino acids. The germline gives CDR1 SQVTM, CDR2 ANQGSEA. The CDR3 DNA reads TGCAGCGTCGAAGGACTAGCGGACTCCTACGAGCAGTACTTC. Protein sequence: CSVEGLADSYEQYF.

This clonotype has a handful of counts. The J gene is TRBJ1-1, the V gene TRBV27; D ambiguous. The CDR3 is 13 amino acids. Germline-derived CDR1 and CDR2 are MNHEY and SMNVEV (reference sequence). Between the trimmed V and J ends, which lost 6 bases and 1 base, there was a span of 9 bases. The CDR3 is CASRDDGNTEAFF. The CDR3 bases are TGTGCCAGCAGGGACGACGGGAACACTGAAGCTTTCTTT.

The chain links TRBV29-1 to TRBJ2-5, with D tentatively TRBD1 (7 bases). The CDR3 length is 15 residues. Germline V gives CDR1 SQVTM, CDR2 ANQGSEA. Between the trimmed V and J ends, which lost 5 bases and 7 bases, there was a span of 23 bases. DNA of the CDR3: TGCAGCGTTCATGGAGGGGGCGGGCTTGACGGGACCCAGTACTTC. Translating gives CSVHGGGGLDGTQYF.